These 11 T cell receptor beta chains were sequenced from one sample in a study of metastatic and nonmetastatic thyroid tumors. TCRdb re-analyzed the PCR reads through MiXCR. The table shows roughly 39,000 clones, with 40% to 55% occurring only once. Thyroid surgery had not been preceded by any treatment in any patient. The material sequenced was tumor tissue. Receptor source: a male donor with papillary thyroid cancer or a benign thyroid nodule (not recorded which). Some clones in this sample may be carry-over from other donors' samples.

The chain carries TRBV30 and TRBJ2-1; D is perhaps TRBD1 or TRBD2 (6 bases each). Trimming took 1 base from V and 4 from J, leaving 14 bases between them. The CDR3 runs 15 residues. CDR1 GTSNPN and CDR2 SVGIG come from the germline V gene (reference sequence). CDR3: CAWSGGAYSYNEQFF. In DNA, the CDR3 is TGTGCCTGGAGTGGGGGGGCTTACTCTTACAATGAGCAGTTCTTC.

V is TRBV7-2 and J is TRBJ2-2; TRBD2 aligns across 7 bases. J was trimmed by 1 base and V by 0 bases; bases with no gene match: 2. CDR3 length: 16 residues. Germline values: CDR1 SGHTA, CDR2 FQGNSA. CDR3 sequence (DNA): TGTGCCAGCAGCTTAGCGGGCGGGAGGAACACCGGGGAGCTGTTTTTT. Protein product: CASSLAGGRNTGELFF.

There are a few counts of this clone. The genes are TRBV6-2 or TRBV6-3 and TRBJ2-2; tentative D call: TRBD1 (6 bases). Germline loops: CDR1 MNHEY, CDR2 SVGEGT. The CDR3 is made up of 13 amino acids. The germline V and J ends were trimmed by 5 bases and 9 bases, with 13 bases remaining between them. The CDR3, as DNA: TGTGCCAGCAGTCAAGTGAGGGGGAGGGAGCTGTTTTTT. Translated, it gives CASSQVRGRELFF.

The rearrangement uses TRBV6-1 and TRBJ1-1; 7 positions agree with TRBD1. J was trimmed by 4 bases and V by 7 bases; bases with no gene match: 9. The CDR3 sequence is 14 residues long. Germline V lookup: CDR1 MNHNS, CDR2 SASEGT. As DNA, the CDR3 is TGTGCCAGCAAACAAACAGGGGAGCGCACTGAAGCTTTCTTT. Translated, it gives CASKQTGERTEAFF.

The chain is built from TRBV20-1 and TRBJ2-7; 9 bases are a match to TRBD1. Losses at the gene ends were 1 base for V and 2 bases for J; bases not matched to a gene: 0. Germline V gene sequence: CDR1 DFQATT, CDR2 SNEGSKA (reference sequence). The CDR3 loop spans 13 amino acids. The CDR3 coding sequence is TGCAGTGCTAGAGGGGACAGGGCCTACGAGCAGTACTTC. As protein: CSARGDRAYEQYF.

The CDR3 protein is CASSQGSRGAYEQYF. Written as DNA, the CDR3 is TGCGCCAGCAGCCAAGGAAGTCGGGGGGCCTACGAGCAGTACTTC. This sequence joins TRBV4-1 and TRBJ2-7; TRBD2 aligns across 7 bases. Germline lookup yields CDR1 MGHRA and CDR2 YSYEKL. The CDR3 consists of 15 residues. Trimming removed 1 base from V and 2 bases from J; junction bases left unmatched: 5.

This sequence joins TRBV20-1 and TRBJ2-1; the match to TRBD2 covers 9 bases. The CDR3 is made up of 16 amino acids. The V gene's germline CDR1 is DFQATT and CDR2 SNEGSKA (reference sequence). Trimming cost V 0 bases and J 4 bases; bases outside gene matches: 7. CDR3 DNA sequence: TGCAGTGCTAGAGAAGGTCAGCGGGGGGCGTACAATGAGCAGTTCTTC. Amino acids: CSAREGQRGAYNEQFF.

This clone has more than one count but fewer than ten. V gene TRBV27 combines with J gene TRBJ1-6, with D hard to call. Trimming left V 6 bases short and J 7 bases short, with 10 bases between. The length of the CDR3 is 13 residues. Germline values: CDR1 MNHEY, CDR2 SMNVEV (reference sequence). The CDR3 spells CASSSAGNSPLHF. CDR3 DNA: TGTGCCAGCAGCTCCGCGGGGAATTCACCCCTCCACTTT.

The chain has TRBV20-1 and TRBJ2-3, with 9 bases identical to TRBD2. This CDR3 contains 14 residues. V gave up 5 bases and J gave up 4 bases; unmatched junction bases: 7. Germline V gene lookup returns CDR1 DFQATT and CDR2 SNEGSKA (reference sequence). The CDR3 here is CSAEPGTSPDTQYF. The CDR3 coding sequence is TGCAGTGCTGAACCCGGGACTAGCCCAGATACGCAGTATTTT.

This clone was detected only a few times. The chain joins TRBV7-2 to TRBJ2-7, with D perhaps given as TRBD1 or TRBD2 (5 bases each). The length of the CDR3 is 15 residues. V lost 0 bases to trimming and J lost 4 bases, with 13 bases between them. CDR1 and CDR2 from the germline V gene are SGHTA and FQGNSA. This CDR3 reads CASSLAWGTTYEQYF. CDR3 bases: TGTGCCAGCAGCTTAGCTTGGGGGACCACTTACGAGCAGTACTTC.

This clone was seen only a few times. Here the CDR3 DNA reads TGTGCCAGCACGCCCGGTGGACGCAACACCTACGAGCAGTACTTC. Translated, it gives CASTPGGRNTYEQYF. This chain uses TRBV28 with TRBJ2-7; D unresolved. Trimming removed 7 bases at V and 2 bases at J, with 18 bases between. Germline lookup yields CDR1 MDHEN and CDR2 SYDVKM. The CDR3 covers 15 residues. The variable domain in full, with the rest retrieved from reference TRBV28 and TRBJ2-7, is DVKVTQSSRYLVKRTGEKVFLECVQDMDHENMFWYRQDPGLGLRLIYFSYDVKMKEKGDIPEGYSVSREKKERFSLILESASTNQTSMYLCASTPGGRNTYEQYFGPGTRLTVT.